This TCR beta chain stems from a study of Ad26.COV2.S vaccination and SARS-CoV-2 variants. On the study more broadly: Administration of Ad26.COV2.S was intramuscular, either once or twice 56 days apart. Broader study findings: Once vaccination had occurred, spike-specific CD8+ and CD4+ T cell responses reportedly showed substantial breadth. For non-spike TCRs, breadth in vaccine recipients resembled that in placebo recipients.

Treatment denoted: roughly 18 received Ad26.COV2.S at low or high dose, single or two shots; roughly five received placebo; per-sample allocation not given. The samples were gathered on day 63 after the first injection of vaccine or placebo. Notes on this clone: What it binds is not known.

Trimming took 3 bases from V and 6 from J, leaving 14 bases between them. This CDR3 contains 14 residues. CDR1 is SNHLY, CDR2 FYNNEI, per germline. The protocol was immunoSEQ multiplex PCR, while the TCRdb copy is restricted to in-frame clones and leaves out a portion. The sample includes 380,000 or so clones, roughly 91% seen only once; the top ten take around 5%. The chain employs TRBV2 and TRBJ1-1, with D possibly TRBD1 on 5 matching bases. The sequences come from peripheral blood, collected in a trial of Ad26.COV2.S vaccine versus placebo. This clonotype was obtained from a person between 18 and 59 years old who received the Ad26.COV2.S COVID-19 vaccine or a placebo. CDR3: CASSDGEGSPEAFF. In nucleotides, the CDR3 is TGTGCCAGCAGTGATGGGGAGGGGTCCCCTGAAGCTTTCTTT.